This T cell receptor (beta chain) originates from a study of OX40 agonist ivuxolimab in advanced cancers. Study as a whole: Every 2 weeks, ivuxolimab was infused into the patients intravenously at between 0.01 and 10 mg/kg. The diagnoses of dose-escalation patients were hepatocellular carcinoma, melanoma, renal cell or head and neck cancer. Partial responses occurred in three patients (one hepatocellular carcinoma, two cutaneous melanoma).

This CDR3 is built from 20 residues. Germline CDR1 SQVTM, CDR2 ANQGSEA. After removal of 5 bases from V and 4 bases from J, the junction contained 18 bases not matched to a gene. The count of this clone is one. Sequenced by immunoSEQ multiplex PCR; TCRdb stores in-frame clones only, minus some. In the table there are roughly 90,000 clones, around 94% of which are singletons. This TCR was recovered from an adult with an advanced solid tumor such as melanoma, head and neck, liver or kidney cancer. V and J are TRBV29-1 and TRBJ2-2, with 14 bases lining up with TRBD2. The sequencing used CD4+ or CD8+ T cells sorted from blood, collected in a trial of the OX40 agonist ivuxolimab. CDR3 in amino acids: CSVRDGLMGTSGSFTGELFF. DNA for the CDR3: TGCAGCGTTCGTGACGGCCTGATGGGGACTAGCGGGAGTTTCACCGGGGAGCTGTTTTTT.